What follows are 14 T cell receptor beta chains derived from one specimen sequenced in a study of blood T cells in healthy people across ages. Combining a sample-barcoded 5' primer with a J-beta primer mix, a second PCR ran for about 6 to 11 cycles. One entry per CDR3 protein results from TCRdb running MiXCR on the 5' RACE reads. Here the sample spans about 780,000 distinct CDR3 sequences, 35% to 50% being singletons. What was sequenced was blood. The origin of the receptors is a man aged 80 or over in good health.

This clonotype was found a few times. This sequence joins TRBV3-1 and TRBJ2-5; D might be TRBD1 (5 bases). V was trimmed by 3 bases and J by 1 base, leaving 9 bases between them. CDR1 is LGHDT, CDR2 YNNKEL, per germline (reference sequence). The CDR3 runs to 14 residues. CDR3 in amino acids: CASSQWGPQETQYF. The CDR3, as DNA: TGTGCCAGCAGCCAGTGGGGCCCCCAAGAGACCCAGTACTTC.

V is TRBV11-2 and J is TRBJ2-4; TRBD2 agrees at 11 bases. The CDR3 covers 18 residues. Germline V gene data show CDR1 as SGHAT and CDR2 as FQNNGV. After removal of 5 bases from V and 0 bases from J, the junction contained 9 bases not matched to a gene. CDR3 loop: CASSMGQTSGIAKNIQYF. The DNA of the CDR3 is TGTGCCAGCAGCATGGGGCAGACTAGCGGGATAGCCAAAAACATTCAGTACTTC.

This chain uses TRBV5-1 with TRBJ2-1; a possible D gene is TRBD1 (5 bases). The CDR3 is made up of 15 amino acids. Germline V gene sequence: CDR1 SGHRS, CDR2 YFSETQ. Deletions cut 5 bases from V and 2 bases from J, with 14 bases between. CDR3 bases: TGCGCCAGCAGTTCCCCGCAGGGTCCCTACAATGAGCAGTTCTTC. This encodes CASSSPQGPYNEQFF.

The V call is TRBV27, the J call TRBJ2-5; unclear D gene. The CDR3 has 12 amino acids. Trimming left V 5 bases short and J 3 bases short, with 7 bases between. CDR1 and CDR2 (germline): MNHEY, SMNVEV (reference sequence). The CDR3 sequence is CASSDFKETQYF. The CDR3 bases are TGTGCCAGCAGTGACTTTAAAGAGACCCAGTACTTC.

This clonotype was detected only once. Sequence at one end of the junction differs from germline and may be a read error. This sequence joins TRBV20-1 and TRBJ2-1, with 9 bases lining up with TRBD2. The CDR3 is 16 amino acids. The germline V gene has CDR1 DFQATT and CDR2 SNEGSKA (reference sequence). CDR3 amino acids: CSAGDIAGASYNEQFF. The CDR3 coding sequence is TGCAGTGCTGGAGATATAGCGGGAGCCAGCTACAATGAGCAGTTCTTC.

In its sample, this clonotype was seen a few times. V and J are TRBV20-1 and TRBJ2-1; D is uncertain. Germline loops: CDR1 DFQATT, CDR2 SNEGSKA (reference sequence). The V gene lost 1 base and the J gene lost 4 bases, with 5 bases spanning the gap. This CDR3 comprises 12 residues. CDR3 in amino acids: CSARVVYNEQFF. For the CDR3, the DNA is TGCAGTGCTAGAGTAGTATACAATGAGCAGTTCTTC.

The sample holds a few counts of this clonotype. The chain recombines TRBV7-3 with TRBJ1-2; unclear D gene. With 1 base removed from V and 2 bases from J, the gap between germline ends came to 8 bases. Germline CDR1 reads SGHTA; CDR2 reads FQGTGA. The CDR3 runs to 14 residues. The chain's CDR3 is CASSLNSENYGYTF. For the CDR3, the DNA is TGTGCCAGCAGCTTAAACAGCGAGAACTATGGCTACACCTTC.

This clonotype was seen a few times. The chain combines TRBV3-1 with TRBJ2-7; TRBD1 matches 9 bases. V shed 4 bases and J 7 bases; nucleotides not matched to a gene: 11. This CDR3 spans 15 amino acids. Germline V gene data show CDR1 as LGHDT and CDR2 as YNNKEL (reference sequence). This CDR3 is CASSLRTGGAYEQYF. CDR3 DNA sequence: TGTGCCAGCAGCCTCAGAACAGGGGGCGCATATGAGCAGTACTTC.

The chain combines TRBV10-3 with TRBJ2-1, with D perhaps TRBD1 (6 bases). The germline V gene encodes CDR1 ENHRY and CDR2 SYGVKD. The CDR3 extends over 15 amino acids. V lost 0 bases and J lost 4, with 10 bases in between. The CDR3 loop reads CAISESRGLYNEQFF. DNA for the CDR3: TGTGCCATCAGTGAGTCCAGGGGCCTGTACAATGAGCAGTTCTTC.

The gene calls are TRBV6-2 or TRBV6-3 and TRBJ2-5, with D perhaps TRBD2 (6 bases). The CDR3 has 16 amino acids. Germline V gives CDR1 MNHEY, CDR2 SVGEGT. The V and J ends lost 0 bases and 0 bases respectively, with 11 bases between them. The CDR3 sequence is CASSYSGGAYQETQYF. The CDR3 nucleotides are TGTGCCAGCAGTTACTCGGGCGGGGCCTACCAAGAGACCCAGTACTTC.

The J gene is TRBJ1-4, the V gene TRBV7-2; TRBD1 aligns across 9 bases. This CDR3 is 17 amino acids long. The germline V gene encodes CDR1 SGHTA and CDR2 FQGNSA. V lost 2 bases and J lost 1; bases outside the gene matches: 5. This chain's CDR3 is CASSLTGGALTNEKLFF. CDR3 DNA: TGTGCCAGCAGCTTAACAGGGGGCGCTTTAACTAATGAAAAACTGTTTTTT. Using reference TRBV7-2 and TRBJ1-4 for the parts outside the CDR3, the full variable domain is GAGVSQSPSNKVTEKGKDVELRCDPISGHTALYWYRQSLGQGLEFLIYFQGNSAPDKSGLPSDRFSAERTGGSVSTLTIQRTQQEDSAVYLCASSLTGGALTNEKLFFGSGTQLSVL.

About this clonotype itself: The conserved phenylalanine or tryptophan is not found at the CDR3 terminus, so this likely reflects a read error. V and J are TRBV29-1 and TRBJ2-7; a weak D match, TRBD2 (8 bases). The ends were cut back, 6 bases at V and 7 bases at J, with 22 bases in the middle. The germline CDR1 and CDR2 sequences are SQVTM and ANQGSEA. The CDR3 loop spans 14 amino acids. This CDR3 reads CSVLLAGQNNEQYL. DNA for the CDR3: TGCAGCGTCCTCTTAGCGGGACAGAACAATGAGCAGTACCTC.

This clonotype occurred a few times. This chain connects TRBV15 to TRBJ1-6; unclear D gene. The V gene's germline CDR1 is LNHNV and CDR2 YYDKDF (reference sequence). The CDR3 consists of 13 residues. V was shortened by 0 bases and J by 7 bases, with 4 bases between the two germline ends. DNA for the CDR3: TGTGCCACCAGCAGAGATCTGAATTCACCCCTCCACTTT. Its protein is CATSRDLNSPLHF.

The J gene is TRBJ2-7, the V gene TRBV9; 8 nucleotides align to TRBD2. Germline V gene lookup returns CDR1 SGDLS and CDR2 YYNGEE. V lost 4 bases and J lost 5; bases outside the gene matches: 5. The CDR3 has 13 residues. The CDR3 nucleotides read TGTGCCAGCAGCCGCGGGGGGAACAACGAGCAGTACTTC. Its protein is CASSRGGNNEQYF.